The present TCR beta chain was sequenced within a study of blood T cell repertoires in COVID-19. The V and J ends lost 3 bases and 3 bases, in that order; junction bases with no gene match: 2. Germline CDR1 is LNHDA and CDR2 is SQIVND (reference sequence). The CDR3 consists of 14 residues. Assignments of participants to cohorts depended upon their own reported clinical history. Profiling relied on immunoSEQ multiplex PCR, and the TCRdb table lists in-frame clones only, not all of them. The sample holds around 170,000 clones; more than 75% are singletons and the top ten take around 8.6%. The material sequenced was PBMCs or T cells enriched from blood (not recorded which). This chain joins TRBV19 and TRBJ2-3; 8 bases agree with TRBD2. The source is a woman under 40 who had recovered from COVID-19. For the CDR3, the DNA is TGTGCCAGTAGTATGGGACTAGAGACAGATACGCAGTATTTT. Protein sequence: CASSMGLETDTQYF.